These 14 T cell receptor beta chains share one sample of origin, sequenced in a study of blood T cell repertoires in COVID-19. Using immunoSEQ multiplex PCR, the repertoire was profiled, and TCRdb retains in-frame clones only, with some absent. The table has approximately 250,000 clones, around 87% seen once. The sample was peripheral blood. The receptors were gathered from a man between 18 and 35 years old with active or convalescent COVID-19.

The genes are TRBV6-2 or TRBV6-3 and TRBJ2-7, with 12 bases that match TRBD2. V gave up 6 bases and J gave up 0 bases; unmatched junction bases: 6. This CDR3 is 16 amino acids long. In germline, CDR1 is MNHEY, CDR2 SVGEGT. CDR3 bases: TGTGCCAGCAGCCCTAGACTAGCGGGGGTCTCCTACGAGCAGTACTTC. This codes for CASSPRLAGVSYEQYF.

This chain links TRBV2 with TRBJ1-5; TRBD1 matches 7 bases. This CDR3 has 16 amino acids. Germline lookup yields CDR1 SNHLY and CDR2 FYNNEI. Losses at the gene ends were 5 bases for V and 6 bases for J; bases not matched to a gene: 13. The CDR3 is CASSTRGTVEGQPQHF. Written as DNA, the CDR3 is TGTGCCAGCAGTACCAGAGGGACAGTGGAGGGTCAGCCCCAGCATTTT.

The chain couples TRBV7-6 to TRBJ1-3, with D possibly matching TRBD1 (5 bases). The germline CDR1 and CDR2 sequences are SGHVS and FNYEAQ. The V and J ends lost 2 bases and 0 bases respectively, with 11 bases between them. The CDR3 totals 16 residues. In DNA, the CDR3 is TGTGCCAGCAGCTTAACCGACAGTCGCTCTGGAAACACCATATATTTT. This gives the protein CASSLTDSRSGNTIYF.

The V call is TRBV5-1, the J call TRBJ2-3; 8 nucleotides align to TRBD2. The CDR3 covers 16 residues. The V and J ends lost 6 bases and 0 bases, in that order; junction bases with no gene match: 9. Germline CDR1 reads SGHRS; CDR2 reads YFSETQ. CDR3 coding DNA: TGCGCCAGCAAATCGGCGGGGGGCCTTAGCACAGATACGCAGTATTTT. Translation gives CASKSAGGLSTDTQYF.

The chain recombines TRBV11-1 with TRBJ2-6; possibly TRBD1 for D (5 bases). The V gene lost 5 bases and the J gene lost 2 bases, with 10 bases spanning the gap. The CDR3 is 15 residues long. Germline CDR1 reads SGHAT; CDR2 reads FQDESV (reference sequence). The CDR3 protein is CASSSTGAGANVLTF. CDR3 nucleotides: TGTGCCAGCAGCAGCACAGGAGCTGGGGCCAACGTCCTGACTTTC.

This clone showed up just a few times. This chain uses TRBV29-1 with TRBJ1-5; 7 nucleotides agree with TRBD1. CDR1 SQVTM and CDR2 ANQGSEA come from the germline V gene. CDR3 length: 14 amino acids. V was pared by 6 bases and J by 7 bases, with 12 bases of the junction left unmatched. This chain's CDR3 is CSVSLQGMGQPQHF. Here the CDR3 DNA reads TGCAGCGTCTCACTACAGGGGATGGGGCAGCCCCAGCATTTT.

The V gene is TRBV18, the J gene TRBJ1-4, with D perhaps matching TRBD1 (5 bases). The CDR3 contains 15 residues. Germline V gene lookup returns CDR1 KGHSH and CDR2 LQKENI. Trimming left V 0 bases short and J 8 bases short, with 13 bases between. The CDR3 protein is CASSPPGQSAEKLFF. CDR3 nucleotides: TGTGCCAGCTCACCACCGGGGCAGTCAGCCGAAAAACTGTTTTTT.

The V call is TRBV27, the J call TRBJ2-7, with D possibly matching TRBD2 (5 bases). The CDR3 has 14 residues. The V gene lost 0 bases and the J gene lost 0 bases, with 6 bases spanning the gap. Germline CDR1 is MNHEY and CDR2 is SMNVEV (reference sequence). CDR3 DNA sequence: TGTGCCAGCAGTTTATCGGGGAGCTCCTACGAGCAGTACTTC. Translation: CASSLSGSSYEQYF.

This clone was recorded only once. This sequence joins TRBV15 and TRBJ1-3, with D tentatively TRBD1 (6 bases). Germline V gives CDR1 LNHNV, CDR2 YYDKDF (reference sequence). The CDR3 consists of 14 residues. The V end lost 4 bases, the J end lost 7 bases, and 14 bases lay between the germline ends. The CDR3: CATSKGGGLNTIYF. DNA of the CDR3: TGTGCCACCAGCAAAGGGGGGGGGCTGAACACCATATATTTT.

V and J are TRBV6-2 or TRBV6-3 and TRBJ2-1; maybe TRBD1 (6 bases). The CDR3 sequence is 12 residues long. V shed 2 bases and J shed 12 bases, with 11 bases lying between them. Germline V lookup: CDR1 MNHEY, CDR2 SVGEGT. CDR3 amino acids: CASSYLRGRQFF. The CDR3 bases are TGTGCCAGCAGTTACCTCAGGGGTCGGCAGTTCTTC.

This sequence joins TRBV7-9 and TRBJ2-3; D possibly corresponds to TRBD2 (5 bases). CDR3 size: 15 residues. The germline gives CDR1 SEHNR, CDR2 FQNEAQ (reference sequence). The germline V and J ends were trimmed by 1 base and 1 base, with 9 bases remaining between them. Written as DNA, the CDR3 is TGTGCCAGCAGCTTAGTTCGTAGCGGCACAGATACGCAGTATTTT. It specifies CASSLVRSGTDTQYF.

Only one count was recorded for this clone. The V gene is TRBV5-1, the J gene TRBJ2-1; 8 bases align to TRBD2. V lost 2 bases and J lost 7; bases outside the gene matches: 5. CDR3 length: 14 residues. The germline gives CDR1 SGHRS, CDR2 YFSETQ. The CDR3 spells CASSFSGTRNEQFF. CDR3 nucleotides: TGCGCCAGCAGCTTTAGCGGGACTAGAAATGAGCAGTTCTTC.

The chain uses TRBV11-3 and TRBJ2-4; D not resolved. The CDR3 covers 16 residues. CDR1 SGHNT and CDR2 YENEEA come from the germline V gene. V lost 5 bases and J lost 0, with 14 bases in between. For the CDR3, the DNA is TGTGCCAGCAGCCGCGGTGAGATATTAGCCAAAAACATTCAGTACTTC. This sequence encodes CASSRGEILAKNIQYF.

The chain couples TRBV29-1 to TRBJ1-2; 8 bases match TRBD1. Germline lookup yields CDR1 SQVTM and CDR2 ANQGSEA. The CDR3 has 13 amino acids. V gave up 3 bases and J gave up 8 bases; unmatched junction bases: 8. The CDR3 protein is CSVDRQGTEGYTF. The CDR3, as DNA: TGCAGCGTTGACCGACAGGGGACCGAAGGCTACACCTTC.